These T cell receptor beta chains were read from a single sample in a study of T cell changes during pregnancy in multiple sclerosis. Sequencing used immunoSEQ multiplex PCR; TCRdb keeps in-frame clones, though not all of them. The table records 40,000 to 45,000 clones, 70% to 90% of them present only once. The source material was CD4+ T cells from peripheral blood mononuclear cells, sampled after pregnancy. Source of these receptors: a female donor with multiple sclerosis, enrolled in a pregnancy study. Each CDR3 is given with its conserved first and last residue. D genes are given only for firm matches. Clone size appears in some rows only: once, few, many, or a class for an expanded clone.

CDR3,DNA,V,J,D,size
CASSLERFGELFF,TGTGCCAGCAGCTTAGAGCGTTTCGGGGAGCTGTTTTTT,TRBV11-3,TRBJ2-2,.,.
CASSTTTGVVDTQYF,TGTGCCAGCAGCACCACCACCGGGGTGGTAGATACGCAGTATTTT,TRBV5-4,TRBJ2-3,.,.
CASSLVGQGLFVEQYF,TGTGCCAGCAGCTTGGTAGGGCAGGGCCTTTTTGTGGAGCAGTACTTC,TRBV5-6,TRBJ2-7,.,many
CASSEPGTALIGNTIYF,TGTGCCAGCAGTGAACCTGGGACAGCACTAATAGGAAACACCATATATTTT,TRBV2,TRBJ1-3,TRBD1,.
CASSRNGEVYSPLHF,TGTGCCAGCTCCCGCAACGGGGAAGTTTATTCACCCCTCCACTTT,TRBV18,TRBJ1-6,.,once
CASSDIYHCWVLEPGQGSNQPQHF,TGCGCCAGCAGTGATATTTATCACTGCTGGGTGTTAGAGCCGGGACAGGGGTCCAATCAGCCCCAGCATTTT,TRBV10-1,TRBJ1-5,TRBD1,.
CASSGDRVNSPLHF,TGTGCCAGCAGTGGCGACAGGGTAAATTCACCCCTCCACTTT,TRBV28,TRBJ1-6,TRBD1,.
CASSYLGQRLQETQYF,TGTGCCAGCAGTTACCTCGGACAGCGGCTCCAAGAGACCCAGTACTTC,TRBV6-6,TRBJ2-5,.,.
CAISGWGTDSEAFF,TGTGCCATCAGTGGATGGGGGACAGACAGTGAAGCTTTCTTT,TRBV10-3,TRBJ1-1,TRBD1,.
CASSHREGGTEAFF,TGTGCCAGCAGCCACAGGGAGGGAGGAACTGAAGCTTTCTTT,TRBV7-2,TRBJ1-1,.,.
CASTLDLADTDTQYF,TGTGCCAGCACCCTCGACCTAGCAGACACAGATACGCAGTATTTT,TRBV2,TRBJ2-3,.,.
CACARLAGVYEQFF,TGTGCCTGCGCCAGACTAGCGGGGGTGTATGAGCAGTTCTTC,TRBV2,TRBJ2-1,TRBD2,.
CASSMRGGAGWNVLTF,TGTGCCAGTAGTATGAGAGGGGGCGCGGGGTGGAACGTCCTGACTTTC,TRBV19,TRBJ2-6,.,once
CASSRQSQETQYF,TGTGCCAGCAGTAGACAGTCCCAAGAGACCCAGTACTTC,TRBV6-1,TRBJ2-5,.,.
CASSFGGGLQETQYF,TGTGCCAGCAGCTTTGGCGGGGGGCTTCAAGAGACCCAGTACTTC,TRBV11-2,TRBJ2-5,TRBD2,.
CASSQSKRETQYF,TGCGCCAGCAGCCAATCGAAGCGGGAGACCCAGTACTTC,TRBV4-3,TRBJ2-5,.,.
CASSSDSYEQYF,TGTGCCAGCAGTTCTGACAGCTACGAGCAGTACTTC,TRBV28,TRBJ2-7,.,.
CASSNGVFYGYTF,TGTGCCAGCAGTAACGGGGTTTTCTATGGCTACACCTTC,TRBV6-5,TRBJ1-2,.,.
CASSLGRLNSPLHF,TGTGCCAGCAGCTTAGGGAGATTGAATTCACCCCTCCACTTT,TRBV7-8,TRBJ1-6,.,.
CASSKWQGDYGYTF,TGTGCCAGCAGTAAGTGGCAGGGCGACTATGGCTACACCTTC,TRBV6-1,TRBJ1-2,.,.
CASSLFSGRGGPDEQYF,TGTGCCAGCAGTTTATTTTCGGGCCGGGGGGGCCCCGACGAGCAGTACTTC,TRBV27,TRBJ2-7,TRBD2,.
CASSWDRGKLFF,TGTGCCAGCAGCTGGGACAGGGGTAAACTGTTTTTT,TRBV5-6,TRBJ1-4,TRBD1,.
CASSLGGGTGESPLHF,TGTGCCAGCAGTTTAGGGGGGGGGACAGGAGAATCACCCCTCCACTTT,TRBV28,TRBJ1-6,TRBD1,.
CASSEWREETQYF,TGTGCCAGCAGTGAATGGAGGGAAGAGACCCAGTACTTC,TRBV2,TRBJ2-5,.,.
CASSRDRGQYEQYF,TGTGCCAGCAGCCGGGACAGGGGGCAGTACGAGCAGTACTTC,TRBV7-3,TRBJ2-7,TRBD1,few
CASSLNERTGELFF,TGCGCCAGCAGCTTGAACGAGAGGACCGGGGAGCTGTTTTTT,TRBV5-1,TRBJ2-2,.,.
CASSVGGGPATNEKLFF,TGTGCCAGCAGCGTAGGGGGAGGCCCCGCAACTAATGAAAAACTGTTTTTT,TRBV9,TRBJ1-4,.,.
CASSLGQGSDTQYF,TGCGCCAGCAGCCTGGGACAGGGGTCAGATACGCAGTATTTT,TRBV5-1,TRBJ2-3,TRBD1,.
CASSLKAGEVYGYTF,TGTGCCAGCAGCTTAAAAGCAGGGGAAGTCTATGGCTACACCTTC,TRBV7-9,TRBJ1-2,.,.
CATSPSGGGLLGVETQYF,TGTGCCACCAGCCCCTCGGGGGGAGGCCTCTTGGGGGTTGAGACCCAGTACTTC,TRBV15,TRBJ2-5,TRBD2,.
CASSLTGTTDTQYF,TGTGCCAGCAGCTTAACAGGGACCACAGATACGCAGTATTTT,TRBV7-9,TRBJ2-3,.,.
CASSPVGIGGSPLHF,TGTGCCAGCTCACCGGTCGGGATCGGGGGTTCACCCCTCCACTTT,TRBV18,TRBJ1-6,.,medium-sized
CASSPSQSSYEQYF,TGTGCCAGCTCACCGAGCCAAAGCTCCTACGAGCAGTACTTC,TRBV18,TRBJ2-7,.,.
CASSYGVSGSGNEQFF,TGTGCCAGCAGTTACGGTGTGTCAGGGTCTGGCAATGAGCAGTTCTTC,TRBV6-5,TRBJ2-1,.,.
CASSLGAYLQETQYF,TGTGCCAGCAGCTTAGGAGCCTACCTCCAAGAGACCCAGTACTTC,TRBV7-9,TRBJ2-5,.,.
CASGMTGDTEAFF,TGTGCTAGTGGCATGACAGGGGACACTGAAGCTTTCTTT,TRBV12-5,TRBJ1-1,TRBD1,.
CARSLIGNRDGYTF,TGTGCCAGAAGCTTAATTGGCAACAGGGATGGCTACACCTTC,TRBV5-3,TRBJ1-2,.,once
CASSKGLAETQYF,TGTGCCAGCAGCAAAGGACTAGCGGAGACCCAGTACTTC,TRBV7-2,TRBJ2-5,TRBD2,.